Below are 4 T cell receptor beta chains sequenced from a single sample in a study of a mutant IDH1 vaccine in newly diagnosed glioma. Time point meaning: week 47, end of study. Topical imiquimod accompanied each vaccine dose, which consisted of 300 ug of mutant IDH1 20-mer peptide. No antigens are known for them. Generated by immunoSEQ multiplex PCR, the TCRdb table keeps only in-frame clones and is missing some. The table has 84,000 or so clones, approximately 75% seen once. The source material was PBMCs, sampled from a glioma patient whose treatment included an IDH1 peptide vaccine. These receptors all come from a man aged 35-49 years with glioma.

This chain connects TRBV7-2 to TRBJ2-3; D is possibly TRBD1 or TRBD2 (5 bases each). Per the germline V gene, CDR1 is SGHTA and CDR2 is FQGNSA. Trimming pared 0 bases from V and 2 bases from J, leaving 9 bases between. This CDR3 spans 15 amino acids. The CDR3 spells CASSLAGAFTDTQYF. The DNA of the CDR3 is TGTGCCAGCAGCTTAGCCGGGGCCTTCACAGATACGCAGTATTTT.

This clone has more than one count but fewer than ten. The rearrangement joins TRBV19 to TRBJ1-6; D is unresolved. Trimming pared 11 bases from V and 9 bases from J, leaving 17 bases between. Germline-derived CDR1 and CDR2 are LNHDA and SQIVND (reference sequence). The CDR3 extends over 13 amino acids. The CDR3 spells CAVSSGASSPLHF. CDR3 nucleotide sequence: TGTGCCGTATCGAGCGGCGCCTCTTCACCCCTCCACTTT.

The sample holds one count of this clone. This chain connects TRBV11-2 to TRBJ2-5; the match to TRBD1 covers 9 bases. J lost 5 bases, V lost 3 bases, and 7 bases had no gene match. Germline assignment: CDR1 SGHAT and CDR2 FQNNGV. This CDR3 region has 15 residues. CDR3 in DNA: TGTGCCAGCAGCTTCCGGGACAGGGAGGTGGAGACCCAGTACTTC. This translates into CASSFRDREVETQYF.

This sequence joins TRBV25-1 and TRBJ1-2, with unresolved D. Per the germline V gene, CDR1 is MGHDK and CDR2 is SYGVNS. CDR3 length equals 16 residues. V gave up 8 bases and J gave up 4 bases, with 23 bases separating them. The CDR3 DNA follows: TGTGCCAGCTCCGGCTTTATCTCGCGAAAGACCTATGGCTACACCTTC. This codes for CASSGFISRKTYGYTF.